This T cell receptor (beta chain) was sequenced for a study of patients and donors after allogeneic stem cell transplantation. The CDR3 sequence is 14 residues long. Germline CDR1 is MNHEY and CDR2 is SVGEGT. Trimming cost V 6 bases and J 4 bases; bases outside gene matches: 6. TCRdb re-derived calls from the RT-PCR reads in MiXCR, one entry per CDR3 protein. The table lists some 960,000 distinct CDR3 sequences, 18% of them singletons, with under 6.5% in the top ten. The chain carries TRBV6-2 or TRBV6-3 and TRBJ2-3; 8 bases line up with TRBD2. Specimen: blood, either unsorted or a sorted T cell fraction (not recorded which). This TCR came from a human donor who was either an allogeneic HSCT recipient or a stem cell or donor lymphocyte infusion donor (not recorded which). It is not recorded whose cells these are; they may come from a transplant donor. The CDR3 nucleotides read TGTGCCAGCAGGAACGGGGGGGATGCAGATACGCAGTATTTT. Translated: CASRNGGDADTQYF.